The 17 T cell receptor beta chains in this list originate from one sample, sequenced in a study of T cells in Graves' hyperthyroidism and ophthalmopathy. Researchers amplified the TCR beta CDR3 regions from RNA transcripts. In the first-round RT-PCR of the TCR CDR3, the HTBI primer set was used. A single record per CDR3 protein comes from TCRdb applying MiXCR to the multiplex PCR reads. The table lists 650,000 to 700,000 distinct CDR3 sequences, 15% to 20% of them singletons. Sequenced sample: blood. All receptors derive from a man aged 45-65 years with Graves' hyperthyroidism.

This clonotype has just a few counts. This CDR3 reads CASSPDTIYNEQFF. CDR3 bases: TGTGCCAGCAGTCCGGACACCATTTACAATGAGCAGTTCTTC. The chain is built from TRBV28 and TRBJ2-1, with D possibly matching TRBD1 (5 bases). Germline CDR1 MDHEN, CDR2 SYDVKM. V was cut by 5 bases and J by 4 bases, with 12 bases left in between. This CDR3 is 14 amino acids long.

The count of this clonotype is one. The junction departs from germline at one end; a sequencing error may be responsible. The chain couples TRBV7-9 to TRBJ2-1; no reliable D call. Germline CDR1 is SEHNR and CDR2 is FQNEAQ (reference sequence). The CDR3 sequence is 12 residues long. CDR3 region: CAGSLARNEQFF. CDR3 nucleotide sequence: TGTGCCGGCAGCTTAGCACGCAATGAGCAGTTCTTC. The full variable domain, with the rest looked up from reference TRBV7-9 and TRBJ2-1, is DTGVSQNPRHKITKRGQNVTFRCDPISEHNRLYWYRQTLGQGPEFLTYFQNEAQLEKSRLLSDRFSAERPKGSFSTLEIQRTEQGDSAMYLCAGSLARNEQFFGPGTRLTVL.

V is TRBV7-2 and J is TRBJ2-2, with D possibly matching TRBD1 (6 bases). Germline values: CDR1 SGHTA, CDR2 FQGNSA. There are 16 residues in the CDR3. The V gene lost 5 bases and the J gene lost 0 bases, with 13 bases spanning the gap. In nucleotides, the CDR3 is TGTGCCAGCAGCGTACAGGGTTGGGCGAACACCGGGGAGCTGTTTTTT. Protein product: CASSVQGWANTGELFF.

This rearrangement joins TRBV16 to TRBJ1-4; D unresolved. Trimming removed 0 bases at V and 11 bases at J, with 13 bases between. This CDR3 is built from 14 residues. Germline CDR1 and CDR2: KGHSY and FQNENV. The CDR3 coding sequence is TGTGCCAGCAGCCAATCCGGAACAGCTGGGAAACTGTTTTTT. Protein product: CASSQSGTAGKLFF.

This clonotype was counted ten times or more. V gene TRBV12-3 or TRBV12-4 combines with J gene TRBJ2-7; TRBD1 is a possible D gene (5 bases). V lost 5 bases to trimming and J lost 4 bases, with 9 bases between them. The length of the CDR3 is 12 residues. This CDR3 is CASSTRQYEQYF. The CDR3 nucleotides are TGTGCCAGCAGTACTCGACAGTACGAGCAGTACTTC.

This clonotype has ten or more counts. V and J are TRBV2 and TRBJ2-1; 7 positions match TRBD2. The CDR3 covers 15 residues. The germline gives CDR1 SNHLY, CDR2 FYNNEI. The V and J ends lost 2 bases and 4 bases, in that order; junction bases with no gene match: 5. CDR3 bases: TGTGCCAGCAGTGAATTGGGGGGGGGGTACAATGAGCAGTTCTTC. This translates into CASSELGGGYNEQFF.

This clonotype has ten or more counts. The chain uses TRBV5-1 and TRBJ1-5; 7 bases align to TRBD1. The CDR3 runs 15 residues. V lost 3 bases to trimming and J lost 10 bases; unmatched junction nucleotides: 13. Germline V gene sequence: CDR1 SGHRS, CDR2 YFSETQ. The CDR3 spells CASSSSGTEGEPQHF. As DNA, the CDR3 is TGCGCCAGCAGCTCCTCCGGGACAGAGGGGGAACCCCAGCATTTT.

This clonotype was detected ten times or more. The chain links TRBV28 to TRBJ2-7; D is ambiguous. The CDR3 is 16 residues long. Germline assignment: CDR1 MDHEN and CDR2 SYDVKM. Trimming stripped 7 bases from V and 1 base from J, with 20 bases between. CDR3 coding DNA: TGTGCCAGCACCCCCCCTGTGGGCGGAAAATCCTACGAGCAGTACTTC. It encodes CASTPPVGGKSYEQYF.

Comments on this clonotype: Germline and junction disagree at one end, which may indicate a read error. The chain recombines TRBV5-1 with TRBJ2-6; D tentatively reads TRBD1 or TRBD2 (5 bases each). Looked up from germline, CDR1 is SGHRS and CDR2 is YFSETQ. There are 15 residues in the CDR3. The CDR3: CASSLEWSGANVLAF. CDR3 in DNA: TGCGCCAGCAGCTTGGAATGGTCCGGGGCCAACGTCCTGGCTTTC.

This clonotype has a handful of counts. The J gene is TRBJ2-2, the V gene TRBV5-1, with D uncertain. The CDR3 is made up of 12 amino acids. V gave up 5 bases and J gave up 4 bases, with 6 bases separating them. In germline, CDR1 is SGHRS, CDR2 YFSETQ. CDR3 nucleotide sequence: TGCGCCAGCAGATTAGCCACCGGGGAGCTGTTTTTT. It is translated as CASRLATGELFF.

The chain joins TRBV20-1 to TRBJ1-5, with 7 bases that match TRBD1. The junction had 17 bases not matched to a gene; V was cut back by 3 bases and J by 9 bases. CDR1 and CDR2 from the germline V gene are DFQATT and SNEGSKA (reference sequence). CDR3 length equals 16 residues. CDR3 in DNA: TGCAGTGCTAGGGCGCCAGGACAGGCCTGGGGTGGGCCCCAGCATTTT. The encoded protein is CSARAPGQAWGGPQHF.

This clonotype has a handful of counts. The genes are TRBV20-1 and TRBJ2-5; no reliable D call. Per germline, CDR1 DFQATT and CDR2 SNEGSKA (reference sequence). V gave up 1 base and J gave up 5 bases, with 14 bases separating them. The CDR3 contains 14 residues. The CDR3 spells CSARAYRTRETQYF. The CDR3 DNA follows: TGCAGTGCTAGAGCTTATAGGACCAGGGAGACCCAGTACTTC.

The V and J genes are TRBV28 and TRBJ2-7; a possible D gene is TRBD2 (6 bases). Trimming cost V 2 bases and J 7 bases, with 12 bases left between them. Germline V CDR1 and CDR2: MDHEN, SYDVKM. The length of the CDR3 is 13 residues. The CDR3: CASSLTGEGEQYF. The CDR3 DNA follows: TGTGCCAGCAGTTTAACGGGAGAAGGAGAGCAGTACTTC.

This clonotype came up many times. V and J are TRBV2 and TRBJ2-5, with TRBD2 matching 8 bases. Germline V lookup: CDR1 SNHLY, CDR2 FYNNEI. This CDR3 region has 12 residues. Trimming cost V 6 bases and J 5 bases; bases outside gene matches: 2. The CDR3 loop is CASRSSGETQYF. The CDR3 DNA follows: TGTGCCAGCAGGTCTAGCGGGGAGACCCAGTACTTC.

The table lists this clonotype with many counts. The J gene is TRBJ1-4, the V gene TRBV12-3 or TRBV12-4; 9 nucleotides agree with TRBD1. Losses at the gene ends were 5 bases for V and 0 bases for J; bases not matched to a gene: 7. This CDR3 has 17 amino acids. The DNA of the CDR3 is TGTGCCAGCAGTCCGGGACAGGGCTGGGCAACTAATGAAAAACTGTTTTTT. Residues: CASSPGQGWATNEKLFF.

The chain links TRBV19 to TRBJ2-6, with no clear D. The germline CDR1 and CDR2 sequences are LNHDA and SQIVND (reference sequence). Trimming removed 6 bases from V and 1 base from J, with 13 bases in between. This CDR3 comprises 16 residues. The CDR3 loop reads CASRRTVGSGANVLTF. The CDR3 DNA follows: TGTGCCAGTAGGCGGACGGTGGGATCTGGGGCCAACGTCCTGACTTTC.

This chain uses TRBV12-3 or TRBV12-4 with TRBJ2-2; D might be TRBD2 (6 bases). Trimming took 7 bases from V and 6 from J, leaving 15 bases between them. This CDR3 contains 14 residues. Here the CDR3 reads CASIIRESAGELFF. DNA for the CDR3: TGTGCCAGCATCATTCGGGAGAGCGCCGGGGAGCTGTTTTTT.